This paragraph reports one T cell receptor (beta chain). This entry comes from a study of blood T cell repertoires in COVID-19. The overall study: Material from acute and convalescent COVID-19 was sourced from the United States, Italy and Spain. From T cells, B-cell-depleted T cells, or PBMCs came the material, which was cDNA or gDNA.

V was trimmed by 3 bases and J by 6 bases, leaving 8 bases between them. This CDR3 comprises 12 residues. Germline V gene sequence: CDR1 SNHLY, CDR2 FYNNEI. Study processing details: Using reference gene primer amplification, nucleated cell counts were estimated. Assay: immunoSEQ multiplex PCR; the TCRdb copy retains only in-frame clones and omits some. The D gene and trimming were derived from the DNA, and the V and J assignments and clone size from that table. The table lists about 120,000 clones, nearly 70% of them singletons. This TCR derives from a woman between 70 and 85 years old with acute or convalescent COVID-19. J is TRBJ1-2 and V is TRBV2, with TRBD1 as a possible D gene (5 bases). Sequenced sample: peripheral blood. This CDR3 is CASSDDRDGYTF. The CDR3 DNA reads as TGTGCCAGCAGTGATGACAGAGATGGCTACACCTTC.